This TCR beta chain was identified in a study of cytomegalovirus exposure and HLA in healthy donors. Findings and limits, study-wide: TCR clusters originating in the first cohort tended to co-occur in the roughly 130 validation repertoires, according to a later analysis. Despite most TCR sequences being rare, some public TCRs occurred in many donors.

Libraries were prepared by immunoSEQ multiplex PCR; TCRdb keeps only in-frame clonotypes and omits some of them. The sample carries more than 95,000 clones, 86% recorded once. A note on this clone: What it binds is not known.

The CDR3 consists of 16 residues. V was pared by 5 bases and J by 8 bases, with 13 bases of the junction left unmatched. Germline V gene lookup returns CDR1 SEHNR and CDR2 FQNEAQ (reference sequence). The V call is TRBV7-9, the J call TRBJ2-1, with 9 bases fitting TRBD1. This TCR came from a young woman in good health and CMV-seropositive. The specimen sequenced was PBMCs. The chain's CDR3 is CASSRTRDRAFYEQFF. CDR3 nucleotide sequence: TGTGCCAGCAGCAGGACGCGGGACAGGGCGTTTTATGAGCAGTTCTTC.